The clone carrying this T cell receptor beta chain is a singleton in its sample. The record originates from a study of blood T cell repertoires in COVID-19. Study context: Both acute and convalescent COVID-19 samples were obtained from the United States, Italy and Spain. PBMCs, B-cell-depleted T cells, or T cells provided the cDNA or gDNA that made up the material.

The germline V gene encodes CDR1 MNHEY and CDR2 SVGEGT. With 0 bases removed from V and 6 bases from J, the gap between germline ends came to 16 bases. CDR3 size: 16 residues. Method: immunoSEQ multiplex PCR; TCRdb's copy keeps in-frame clones and lacks some. Of about 260,000 clones in the sample, 83% were seen once. The TCR was taken from a woman aged 45-60 years who had recovered from COVID-19. This sequence joins TRBV6-2 or TRBV6-3 and TRBJ2-3; TRBD1 might be the D (6 bases). Sequenced material: peripheral blood. The CDR3 is CASSYSRTMGADTQYF. In DNA form, the CDR3 reads TGTGCCAGCAGTTACTCGAGGACAATGGGGGCGGATACGCAGTATTTT.